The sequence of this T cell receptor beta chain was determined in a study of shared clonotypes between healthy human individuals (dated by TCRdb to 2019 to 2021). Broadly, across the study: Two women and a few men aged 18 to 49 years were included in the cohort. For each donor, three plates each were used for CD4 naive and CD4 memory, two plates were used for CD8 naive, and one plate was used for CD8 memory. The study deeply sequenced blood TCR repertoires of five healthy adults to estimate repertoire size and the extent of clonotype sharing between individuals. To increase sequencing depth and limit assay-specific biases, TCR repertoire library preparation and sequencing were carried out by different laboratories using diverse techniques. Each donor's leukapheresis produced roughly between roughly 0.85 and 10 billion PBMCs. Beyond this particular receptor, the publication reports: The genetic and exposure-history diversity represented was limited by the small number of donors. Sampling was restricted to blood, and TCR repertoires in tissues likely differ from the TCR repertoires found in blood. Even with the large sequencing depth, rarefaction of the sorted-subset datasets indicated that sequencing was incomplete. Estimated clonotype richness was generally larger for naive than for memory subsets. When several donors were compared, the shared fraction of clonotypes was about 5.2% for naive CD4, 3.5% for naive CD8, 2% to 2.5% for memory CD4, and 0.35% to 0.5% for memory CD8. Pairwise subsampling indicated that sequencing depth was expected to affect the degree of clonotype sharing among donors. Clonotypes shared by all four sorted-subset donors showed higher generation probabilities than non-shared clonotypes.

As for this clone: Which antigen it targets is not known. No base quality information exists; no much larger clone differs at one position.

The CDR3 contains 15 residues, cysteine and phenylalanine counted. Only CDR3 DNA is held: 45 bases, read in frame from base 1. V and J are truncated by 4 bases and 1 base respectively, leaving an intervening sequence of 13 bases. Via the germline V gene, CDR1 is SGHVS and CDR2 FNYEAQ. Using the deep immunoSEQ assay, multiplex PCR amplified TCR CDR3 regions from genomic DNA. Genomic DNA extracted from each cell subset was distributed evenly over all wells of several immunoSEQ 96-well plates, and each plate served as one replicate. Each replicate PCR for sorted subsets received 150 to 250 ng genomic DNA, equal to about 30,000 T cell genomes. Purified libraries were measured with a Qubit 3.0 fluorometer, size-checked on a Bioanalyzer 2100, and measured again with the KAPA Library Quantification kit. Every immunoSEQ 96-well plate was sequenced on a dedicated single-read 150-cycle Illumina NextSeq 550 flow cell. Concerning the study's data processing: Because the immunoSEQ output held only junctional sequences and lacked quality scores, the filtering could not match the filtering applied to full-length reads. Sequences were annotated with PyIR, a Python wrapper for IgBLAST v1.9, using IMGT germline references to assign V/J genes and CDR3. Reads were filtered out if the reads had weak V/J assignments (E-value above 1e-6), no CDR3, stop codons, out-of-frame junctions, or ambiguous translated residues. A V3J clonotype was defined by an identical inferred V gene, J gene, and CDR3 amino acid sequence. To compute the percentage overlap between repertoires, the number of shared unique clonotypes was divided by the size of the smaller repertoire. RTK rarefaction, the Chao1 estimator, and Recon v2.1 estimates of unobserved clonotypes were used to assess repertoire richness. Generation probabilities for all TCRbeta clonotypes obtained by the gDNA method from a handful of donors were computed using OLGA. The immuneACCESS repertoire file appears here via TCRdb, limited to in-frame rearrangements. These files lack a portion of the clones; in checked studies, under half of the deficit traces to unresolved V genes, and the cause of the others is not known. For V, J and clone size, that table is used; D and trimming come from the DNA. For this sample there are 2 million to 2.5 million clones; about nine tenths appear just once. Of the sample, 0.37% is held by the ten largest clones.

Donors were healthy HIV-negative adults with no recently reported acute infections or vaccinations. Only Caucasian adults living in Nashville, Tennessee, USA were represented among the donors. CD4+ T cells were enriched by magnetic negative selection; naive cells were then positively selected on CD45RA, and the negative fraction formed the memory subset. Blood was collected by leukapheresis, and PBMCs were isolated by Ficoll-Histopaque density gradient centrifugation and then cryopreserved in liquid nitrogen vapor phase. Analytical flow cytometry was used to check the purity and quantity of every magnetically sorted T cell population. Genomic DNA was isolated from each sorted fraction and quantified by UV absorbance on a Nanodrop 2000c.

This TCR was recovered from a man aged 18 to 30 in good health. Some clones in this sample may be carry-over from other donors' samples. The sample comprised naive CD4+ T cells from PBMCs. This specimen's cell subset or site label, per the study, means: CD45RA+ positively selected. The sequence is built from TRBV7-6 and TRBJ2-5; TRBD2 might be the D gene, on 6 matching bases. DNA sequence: TGTGCCAGCAGCTCCCTCCCCGGGGGCCAAGAGACCCAGTACTTC. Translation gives CASSSLPGGQETQYF.